This entry concerns a single T cell receptor (beta chain). The antigen is unknown. The PCR contained 60 Vbeta and 13 Jbeta primers. Method: immunoSEQ multiplex PCR; TCRdb's copy keeps in-frame clones and lacks some. This sample carries 150,000 to 180,000 clones, around three quarters of them seen once, and the ten largest clones take over 3%. This sample is part of a study of cytomegalovirus exposure and HLA in healthy donors. Study-wide points: Judged likely to be a sequencing artifact was a cluster of highly shared sequence variants. The authors later found HLA-associated TCR beta chains more clonally expanded than equally common others. Cytomegalovirus status, reportedly, was diagnosed with high specificity and sensitivity by the classifier. As a later analysis showed, a missense DCLRE1C variant was linked to trimming of TCR beta V- and J-genes.

Sequencing was carried out using PBMCs. This TCR was recovered from a woman in her forties in good health and CMV-seronegative.

This CDR3 reads CASTSSTGGGYGYTF. The CDR3 nucleotides are TGTGCCAGCACCTCCTCGACAGGGGGCGGATATGGCTACACCTTC. The chain carries TRBV9 and TRBJ1-2, with 10 bases fitting TRBD1. Germline loops: CDR1 SGDLS, CDR2 YYNGEE. The V gene end was trimmed by 6 bases and the J gene end by 5 bases; junction bases not matched to a gene: 10. The CDR3 extends over 15 amino acids.